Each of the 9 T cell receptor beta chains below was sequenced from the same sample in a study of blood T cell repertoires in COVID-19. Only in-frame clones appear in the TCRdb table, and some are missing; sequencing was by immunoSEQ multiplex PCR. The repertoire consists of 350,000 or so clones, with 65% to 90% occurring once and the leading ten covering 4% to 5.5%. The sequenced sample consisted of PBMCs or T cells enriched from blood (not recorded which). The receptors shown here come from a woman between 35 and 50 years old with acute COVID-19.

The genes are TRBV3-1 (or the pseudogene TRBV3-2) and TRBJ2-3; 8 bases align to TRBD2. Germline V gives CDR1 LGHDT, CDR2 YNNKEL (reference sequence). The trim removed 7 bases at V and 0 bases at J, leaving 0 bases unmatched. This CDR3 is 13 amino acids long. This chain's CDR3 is CASKRGSTDTQYF. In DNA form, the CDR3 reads TGTGCCAGCAAGCGGGGGAGCACAGATACGCAGTATTTT.

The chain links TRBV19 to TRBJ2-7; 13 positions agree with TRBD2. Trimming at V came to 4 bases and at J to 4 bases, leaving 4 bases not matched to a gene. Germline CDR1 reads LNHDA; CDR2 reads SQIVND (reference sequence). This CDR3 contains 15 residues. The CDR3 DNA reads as TGTGCCAGTAGTAGAACTAGCGGGAGGGGGTACGAGCAGTACTTC. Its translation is CASSRTSGRGYEQYF.

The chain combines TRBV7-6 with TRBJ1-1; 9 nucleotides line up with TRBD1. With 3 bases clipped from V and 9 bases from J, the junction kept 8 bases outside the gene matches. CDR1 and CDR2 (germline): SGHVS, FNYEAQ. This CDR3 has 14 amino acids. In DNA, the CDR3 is TGTGCCAGCAGCTTGGACAGGGGTTGGAGTAAAGCTTTCTTT. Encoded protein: CASSLDRGWSKAFF.

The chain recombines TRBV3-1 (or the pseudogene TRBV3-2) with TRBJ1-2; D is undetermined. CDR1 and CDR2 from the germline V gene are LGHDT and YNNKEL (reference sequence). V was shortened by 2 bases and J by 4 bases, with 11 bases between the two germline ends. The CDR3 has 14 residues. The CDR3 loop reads CASSQNTDGYGYTF. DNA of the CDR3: TGTGCCAGCAGCCAAAATACAGACGGCTATGGCTACACCTTC.

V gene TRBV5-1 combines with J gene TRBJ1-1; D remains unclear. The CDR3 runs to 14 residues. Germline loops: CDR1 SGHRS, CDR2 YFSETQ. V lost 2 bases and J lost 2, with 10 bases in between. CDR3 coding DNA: TGCGCCAGCAGCTTTGAAGCCTTCAACACTGAAGCTTTCTTT. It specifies CASSFEAFNTEAFF.

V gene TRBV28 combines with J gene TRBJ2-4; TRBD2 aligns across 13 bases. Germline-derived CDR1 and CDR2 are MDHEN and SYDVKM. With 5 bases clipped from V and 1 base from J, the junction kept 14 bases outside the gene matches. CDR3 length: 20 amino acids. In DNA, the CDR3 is TGTGCCAGCAGTCTCCGGACTAGCGGGAGAACGGGTCCGGCCAAAAACATTCAGTACTTC. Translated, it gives CASSLRTSGRTGPAKNIQYF.

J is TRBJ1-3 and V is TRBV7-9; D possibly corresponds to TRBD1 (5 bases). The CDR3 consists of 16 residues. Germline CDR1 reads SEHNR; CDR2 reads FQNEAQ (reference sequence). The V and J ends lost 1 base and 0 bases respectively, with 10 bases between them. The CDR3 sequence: CASSLGQYSSGNTIYF. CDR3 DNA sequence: TGTGCCAGCAGCTTAGGACAGTACAGCTCTGGAAACACCATATATTTT.

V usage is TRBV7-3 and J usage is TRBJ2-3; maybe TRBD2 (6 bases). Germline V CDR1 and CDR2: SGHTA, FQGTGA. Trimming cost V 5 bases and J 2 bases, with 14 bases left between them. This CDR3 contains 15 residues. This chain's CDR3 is CASSPSGGNTDTQYF. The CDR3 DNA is TGTGCCAGCAGCCCCAGTGGGGGGAACACAGATACGCAGTATTTT.

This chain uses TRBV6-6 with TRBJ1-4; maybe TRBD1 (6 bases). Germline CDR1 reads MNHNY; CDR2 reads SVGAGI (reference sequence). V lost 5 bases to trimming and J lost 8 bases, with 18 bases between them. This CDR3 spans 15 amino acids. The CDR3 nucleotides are TGTGCCAGCAGTGCGGCGGGGGGCCAGAGGGAAAAACTGTTTTTT. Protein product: CASSAAGGQREKLFF.